This section outlines one TCR beta chain sequence together with its context. This specimen belongs to a study of blood T cell repertoires in COVID-19. Study overall: The United States, Italy and Spain were the sources of the acute and convalescent COVID-19 samples. T cells, B-cell-depleted T cells, or PBMCs provided the cDNA or gDNA that served as material.

The authors' processing: Estimated nucleated cell counts came from reference gene primer amplification. Profiled with immunoSEQ multiplex PCR; TCRdb holds only in-frame clones, not every one. V, J and clone size reflect that table, while D and trimming were determined from the DNA. This sample has about 84,000 clones, with approximately 80% found just once. The CDR3 totals 17 residues. Trimming left V 8 bases short and J 4 bases short, with 26 bases between. Germline values: CDR1 SGHTA, CDR2 FQGNSA. This chain connects TRBV7-2 to TRBJ1-1; possibly TRBD1 for D (5 bases). Material: peripheral blood. This TCR was recovered from a woman of 80 years or more with acute or convalescent COVID-19. The CDR3 nucleotides read TGTGCCAGCCCCTTCTCCGCTGCCGGGGGACGCGCCACTGAAGCTTTCTTT. Protein: CASPFSAAGGRATEAFF.